These T cell receptor beta chains were read from a single sample in a study of response to subunit inactivated influenza vaccine. TCRdb recomputed calls from the RT-PCR reads with MiXCR, one row per CDR3 protein. Of about 500,000 distinct CDR3 sequences listed, 16% are singletons. The starting material was CD4+ T cells sorted from PBMCs, obtained less than 30 months after vaccination. These TCRs come from a man aged 50 to 75 who received an inactivated influenza vaccine. The CDR3 runs from the conserved cysteine through the conserved F or W. Each record gives: CDR3 DNA, CDR3 protein, D gene, clone size, V gene, J gene. The D gene is left open where the match is weak. Some rows have no size entry. The others give once, few or many, or a class for an expanded clone.

TGCAGCGTTGAAGAGCTCAAAACTAGCGCCTATTACAATGAGCAGTTCTTC,CSVEELKTSAYYNEQFF,TRBD2,many,TRBV29-1,TRBJ2-1
TGTGCCACCAGCAGAGACATTCTTACGAAGACACACGAGCAGTACTTC,CATSRDILTKTHEQYF,NA,few,TRBV15,TRBJ2-7
TGTGCCACCAGTTGGGGTAACACCGGGGAGCTGTTTTTT,CATSWGNTGELFF,NA,many,TRBV24-1,TRBJ2-2
TGTGCCAGCTCACCTGGGACTACCTCTACCGGGGAGCTGTTTTTT,CASSPGTTSTGELFF,TRBD2,few,TRBV18,TRBJ2-2
TGCAGTGCCATAGAGACTAGCGGGCTTTACGAGCAGTACTTC,CSAIETSGLYEQYF,TRBD2,NA,TRBV20-1,TRBJ2-7
TGCGCCAGCAGCTACCTACCGGGACAGTCCTACGAGCAGTACTTC,CASSYLPGQSYEQYF,TRBD1,NA,TRBV5-1,TRBJ2-7
TGCAGCGTTGCTCACCGGGGACAAGAGACCCAGTACTTC,CSVAHRGQETQYF,NA,few,TRBV29-1,TRBJ2-5
TGCAGTGCTAGAGACAACCGCAGAGGGACAAATTCCTACGAGCAGTACTTC,CSARDNRRGTNSYEQYF,NA,many,TRBV20-1,TRBJ2-7
TGTGCCAGCAGCTTAGAGGGAAGGCTTTCACCCCTCCACTTT,CASSLEGRLSPLHF,NA,NA,TRBV11-2,TRBJ1-6
TGCAGCGTCTGGACTAGCGGGAGTTTAAATGAGCAGTTCTTC,CSVWTSGSLNEQFF,TRBD2,few,TRBV29-1,TRBJ2-1
TGCGCCAGCAGCCAATGGACGGAAAAGAACACTGAAGCTTTCTTT,CASSQWTEKNTEAFF,NA,few,TRBV4-1,TRBJ1-1
TGTGCCAGCAAGAGGGACACTGAAGCTTTCTTT,CASKRDTEAFF,NA,many,TRBV6-5,TRBJ1-1
TGTGCCATCAGTTCCGCCGGGGGAGGGATTCAGCCCCAGCATTTT,CAISSAGGGIQPQHF,NA,NA,TRBV10-3,TRBJ1-5
TGTGCCAGCAGCCGCCGACAGGGGAGGTCAGTGACCCAGTACTTC,CASSRRQGRSVTQYF,TRBD1,once,TRBV3-1,TRBJ2-5
TGTGCCACCCCACGGGACTTAAGGCATACTTTAGCAGATACGCAGTATTTT,CATPRDLRHTLADTQYF,NA,NA,TRBV27,TRBJ2-3
TGCAGTGCGGTTCCGGGACAGGGGGCTCTGCAGACCCAGTACTTC,CSAVPGQGALQTQYF,TRBD1,many,TRBV20-1,TRBJ2-5
TGTGCCAGCAGCCGACGAACAGGGTTGGACATTCAGTACTTC,CASSRRTGLDIQYF,NA,NA,TRBV7-2,TRBJ2-4
TGCGCCAGCACCTTGGCCGCCAACTATGGCTACACCTTC,CASTLAANYGYTF,NA,NA,TRBV5-1,TRBJ1-2
TGCAGCGTTGAATACGCTAGCGGAAGGGGTCATGGAGATACGCAGTATTTT,CSVEYASGRGHGDTQYF,TRBD2,few,TRBV29-1,TRBJ2-3
TGCGCCAGCAGCTTGGGATGGACAGCAACTAATGAAAAACTGTTTTTT,CASSLGWTATNEKLFF,NA,few,TRBV5-1,TRBJ1-4
TGCAGTGCTAGGCCGTCGGGCCATGTAGATACGCAGTATTTT,CSARPSGHVDTQYF,NA,few,TRBV20-1,TRBJ2-3
TGCGCCAGCAGCTTTCCAAGGACTAGCGGCCTTACGGGAGAGACCCAGTACTTC,CASSFPRTSGLTGETQYF,TRBD2,NA,TRBV5-1,TRBJ2-5
TGCAGTGCTAGAGATCTTGGACGGAACAATCAGCCCCAGCATTTT,CSARDLGRNNQPQHF,NA,few,TRBV20-1,TRBJ1-5
TGTGCCAGCAGTTCCCAACAGGGGACCTATGGCTACACCTTC,CASSSQQGTYGYTF,TRBD1,many,TRBV12-3/TRBV12-4,TRBJ1-2
TGCAGCGTTGAAGATTTGGGGAGGAGTATCTGGGACTATGGCTACACCTTC,CSVEDLGRSIWDYGYTF,NA,many,TRBV29-1,TRBJ1-2
TGTGCCAGCAGTGAAGCCGTGGGACAAGCCTACGAGCAGTACTTC,CASSEAVGQAYEQYF,NA,NA,TRBV2,TRBJ2-7
TGTGCCAGCAGCTTAGAAGGGGGGTACGAGCAGTACTTC,CASSLEGGYEQYF,NA,many,TRBV7-2,TRBJ2-7
TGTGCCGGCAGCCATTTACCGGGACTCGGAGACACAGATACGCAGTATTTT,CAGSHLPGLGDTDTQYF,NA,NA,TRBV14,TRBJ2-3
TGTGCCTCCCGAAGGATCGGACAGGGAGGCGAGCAGTACTTC,CASRRIGQGGEQYF,TRBD1,NA,TRBV25-1,TRBJ2-7
TGCAGCGTTGCAATTTCGCAGGTAACTGAAGCTTTCTTT,CSVAISQVTEAFF,NA,few,TRBV29-1,TRBJ1-1
TGTGCCAGCAGCGCTAGGGGGGGCGCAGAGACCCAGTACTTC,CASSARGGAETQYF,NA,NA,TRBV7-9,TRBJ2-5
TGTGCCAGCAGTCGAGGTTTCGAGCAGTTCTTC,CASSRGFEQFF,NA,few,TRBV6-5,TRBJ2-1
TGTGCCAGCAGCCCGGGACAGGGGGCTAACGAGCAGTACTTC,CASSPGQGANEQYF,TRBD1,few,TRBV12-3/TRBV12-4,TRBJ2-7
TGTGCCAGCAGCCCCAGGCAGAGACAGGGGTTCAATGAGCAGTTCTTC,CASSPRQRQGFNEQFF,TRBD1,few,TRBV7-8,TRBJ2-1
TGTGCCAGCAGTTACGTCGGGACCAGTGAAAAACTGTTTTTT,CASSYVGTSEKLFF,NA,few,TRBV6-2/TRBV6-3,TRBJ1-4
TGTGCATTGGGTTGGGCAGCCGCCTACGAGCAGTACTTC,CALGWAAAYEQYF,NA,NA,TRBV6-1,TRBJ2-7
TGTGCCAGCAGCCCCACCAGACTAGCGCGGGCCTACGAGCAGTACTTC,CASSPTRLARAYEQYF,TRBD2,NA,TRBV6-2/TRBV6-3,TRBJ2-7
TGTGCCAAGGGGGTTAATGAAAAACTGTTTTTT,CAKGVNEKLFF,NA,few,TRBV11-2,TRBJ1-4
TGCAGTGCTAGAGATTGGCTAGCGCGCGGGGAGCTGTTTTTT,CSARDWLARGELFF,NA,NA,TRBV20-1,TRBJ2-2
TGCGCCAGCAGCCAAGTCACAGGCCACTATGGCTACACCTTC,CASSQVTGHYGYTF,NA,NA,TRBV4-1,TRBJ1-2
TGTGCCAGCAGCGGACCCGGGACATTTAACTATGGCTACACCTTC,CASSGPGTFNYGYTF,NA,many,TRBV7-9,TRBJ1-2
TGTGCCAGCAGCTACAGGGGGGCTAATGAAAAACTGTTTTTT,CASSYRGANEKLFF,TRBD1,NA,TRBV7-9,TRBJ1-4
TGTGCCAGCAGTTTAGGGGGGGGGACAGATACGCAGTATTTT,CASSLGGGTDTQYF,TRBD2,many,TRBV12-3/TRBV12-4,TRBJ2-3
TGCGCCAGCAGCGAAGGGACAGGGCCCCTCCACTTT,CASSEGTGPLHF,TRBD1,few,TRBV5-1,TRBJ1-6
TGTGCCAGCAGCCTTGCGCTAGCGGGAGGTCGAGATACGCAGTATTTT,CASSLALAGGRDTQYF,TRBD2,few,TRBV9,TRBJ2-3
TGCGCCAGCAGCTTAAACCCACAGGGGGCTAATGTTGCAGATACGCAGTATTTT,CASSLNPQGANVADTQYF,TRBD1,few,TRBV5-1,TRBJ2-3
TGCGCCAGCAGCCAAGCTGACAGGTTGAACACTGAAGCTTTCTTT,CASSQADRLNTEAFF,NA,few,TRBV4-3,TRBJ1-1
TGTGCCAGCAGCGCTGAGATAAGCTACGAGCAGTACTTC,CASSAEISYEQYF,NA,NA,TRBV4-2,TRBJ2-7
TGTGCCATCAGCCGACGGGGGAACACTGAAGCTTTCTTT,CAISRRGNTEAFF,NA,NA,TRBV10-3,TRBJ1-1